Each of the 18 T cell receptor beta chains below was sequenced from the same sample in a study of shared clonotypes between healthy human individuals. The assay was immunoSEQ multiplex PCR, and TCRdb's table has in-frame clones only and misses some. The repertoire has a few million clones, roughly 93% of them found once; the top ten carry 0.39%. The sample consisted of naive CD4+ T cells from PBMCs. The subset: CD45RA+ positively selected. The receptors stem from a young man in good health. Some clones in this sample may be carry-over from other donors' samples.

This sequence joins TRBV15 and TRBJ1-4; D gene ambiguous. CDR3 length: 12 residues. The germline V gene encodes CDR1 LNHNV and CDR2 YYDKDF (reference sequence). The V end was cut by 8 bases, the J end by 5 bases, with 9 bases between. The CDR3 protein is CATGWQNEKLFF. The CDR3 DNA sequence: TGTGCCACCGGATGGCAAAATGAAAAACTGTTTTTT.

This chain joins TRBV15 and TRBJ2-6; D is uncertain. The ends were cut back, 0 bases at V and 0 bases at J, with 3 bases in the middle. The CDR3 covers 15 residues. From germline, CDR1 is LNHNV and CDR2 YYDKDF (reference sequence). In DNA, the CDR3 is TGTGCCACCAGCAGAGAGGGCTCTGGGGCCAACGTCCTGACTTTC. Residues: CATSREGSGANVLTF.

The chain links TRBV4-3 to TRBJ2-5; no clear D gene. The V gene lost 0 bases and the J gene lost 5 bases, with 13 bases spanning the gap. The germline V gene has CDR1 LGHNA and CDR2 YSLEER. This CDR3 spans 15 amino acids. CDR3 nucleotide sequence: TGCGCCAGCAGCCAAGAAAGACTTAATCGGGAGACCCAGTACTTC. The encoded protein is CASSQERLNRETQYF.

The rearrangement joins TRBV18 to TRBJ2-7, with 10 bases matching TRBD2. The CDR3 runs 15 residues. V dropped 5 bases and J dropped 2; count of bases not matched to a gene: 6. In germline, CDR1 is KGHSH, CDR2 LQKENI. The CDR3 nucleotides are TGTGCCAGCTCATCCTCTAGCGGGAGCACCTACGAGCAGTACTTC. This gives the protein CASSSSSGSTYEQYF.

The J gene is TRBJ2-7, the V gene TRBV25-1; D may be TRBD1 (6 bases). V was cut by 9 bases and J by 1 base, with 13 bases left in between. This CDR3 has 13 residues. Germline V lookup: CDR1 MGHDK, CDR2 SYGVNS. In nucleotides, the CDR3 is TGTGCCAGTCACCGGGACACTTCCTACGAGCAGTACTTC. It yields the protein CASHRDTSYEQYF.

CDR3 amino acids: CASRFPRDRFGNTIYF. The CDR3 DNA reads as TGTGCCAGCAGGTTCCCCCGGGACAGGTTCGGAAACACCATATATTTT. The gene calls are TRBV2 and TRBJ1-3; 8 positions match TRBD1. The CDR3 runs to 16 residues. Per the germline V gene, CDR1 is SNHLY and CDR2 is FYNNEI. Trimming removed 6 bases from V and 4 bases from J; junction bases left unmatched: 11.

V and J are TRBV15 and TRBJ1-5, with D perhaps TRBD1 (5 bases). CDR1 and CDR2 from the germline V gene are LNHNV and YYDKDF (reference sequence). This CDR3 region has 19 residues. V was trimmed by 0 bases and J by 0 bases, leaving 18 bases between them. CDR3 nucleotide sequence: TGTGCCACCAGCAGAGATCGGGGACGACAGTCAAATAGCAATCAGCCCCAGCATTTT. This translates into CATSRDRGRQSNSNQPQHF.

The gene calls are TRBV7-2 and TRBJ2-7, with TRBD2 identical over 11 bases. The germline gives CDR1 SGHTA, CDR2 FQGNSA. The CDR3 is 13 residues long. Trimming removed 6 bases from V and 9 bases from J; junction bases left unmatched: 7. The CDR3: CASRPGTSGSQYF. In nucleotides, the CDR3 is TGTGCCAGCAGACCCGGGACTAGCGGATCGCAGTACTTC.

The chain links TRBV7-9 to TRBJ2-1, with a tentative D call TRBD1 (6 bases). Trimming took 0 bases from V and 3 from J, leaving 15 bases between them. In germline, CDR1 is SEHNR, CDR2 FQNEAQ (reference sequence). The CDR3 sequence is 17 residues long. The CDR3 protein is CASSLAMGAENYNEQFF. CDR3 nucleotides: TGTGCCAGCAGCTTAGCGATGGGGGCCGAAAACTACAATGAGCAGTTCTTC.

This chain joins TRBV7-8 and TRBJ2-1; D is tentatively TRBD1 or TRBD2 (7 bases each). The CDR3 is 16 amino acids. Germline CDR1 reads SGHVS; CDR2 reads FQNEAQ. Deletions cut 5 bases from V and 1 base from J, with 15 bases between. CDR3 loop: CASSPSQGGSYNEQFF. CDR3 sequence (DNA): TGTGCCAGCAGCCCCAGTCAGGGGGGGTCCTACAATGAGCAGTTCTTC.

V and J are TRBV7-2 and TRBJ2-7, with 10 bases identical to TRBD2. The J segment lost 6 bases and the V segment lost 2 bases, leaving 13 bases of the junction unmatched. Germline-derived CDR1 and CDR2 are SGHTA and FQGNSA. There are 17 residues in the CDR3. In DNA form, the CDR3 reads TGTGCCAGCAGCTTATCTTCCACTAGCGGGACTTTAGGCGAGCAGTACTTC. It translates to CASSLSSTSGTLGEQYF.

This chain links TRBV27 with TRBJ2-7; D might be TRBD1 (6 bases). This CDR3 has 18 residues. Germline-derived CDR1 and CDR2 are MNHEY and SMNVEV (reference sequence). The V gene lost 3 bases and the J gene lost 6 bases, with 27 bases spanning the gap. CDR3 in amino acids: CASSFIDFHRVGILEQYF. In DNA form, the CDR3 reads TGTGCCAGCAGTTTTATCGACTTTCACAGGGTCGGAATCCTCGAGCAGTACTTC.

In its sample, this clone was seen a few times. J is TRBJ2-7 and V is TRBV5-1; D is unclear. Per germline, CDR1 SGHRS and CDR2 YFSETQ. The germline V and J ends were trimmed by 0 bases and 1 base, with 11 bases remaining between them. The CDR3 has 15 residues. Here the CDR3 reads CASSLVSLRSYEQYF. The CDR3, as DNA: TGCGCCAGCAGCTTGGTCTCCCTTCGGTCCTACGAGCAGTACTTC.

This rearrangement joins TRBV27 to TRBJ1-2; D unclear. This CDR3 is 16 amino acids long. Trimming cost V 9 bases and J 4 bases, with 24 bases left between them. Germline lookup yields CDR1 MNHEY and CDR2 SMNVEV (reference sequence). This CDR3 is CARMHSSRRPPYGYTF. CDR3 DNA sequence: TGTGCCAGGATGCACTCTAGTCGCCGACCTCCCTATGGCTACACCTTC.

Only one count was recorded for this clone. This chain's CDR3 is CASSLEGAPYEQYF. The CDR3 DNA sequence: TGTGCCAGCAGCTTAGAGGGGGCCCCCTACGAGCAGTACTTC. The chain has TRBV11-2 and TRBJ2-7; possible D gene TRBD1, 6 bases. The CDR3 is 14 amino acids. V gave up 0 bases and J gave up 2 bases, with 8 bases separating them. In germline, CDR1 is SGHAT, CDR2 FQNNGV.

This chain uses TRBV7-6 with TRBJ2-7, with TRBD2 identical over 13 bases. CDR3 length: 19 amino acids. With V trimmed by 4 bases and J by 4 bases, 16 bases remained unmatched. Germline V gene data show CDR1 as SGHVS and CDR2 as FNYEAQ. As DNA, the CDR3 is TGTGCCAGCAGCTCTCGACTAGCGGGAGGTATAGAGGAGAGGTACGAGCAGTACTTC. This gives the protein CASSSRLAGGIEERYEQYF.

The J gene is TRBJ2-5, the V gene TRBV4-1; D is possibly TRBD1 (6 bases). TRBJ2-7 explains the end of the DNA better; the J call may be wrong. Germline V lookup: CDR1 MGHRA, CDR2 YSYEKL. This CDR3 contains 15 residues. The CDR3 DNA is TGCGCCAGCAGCCCCGGCGGACAGAGCTCCTACGAGCAGTACTTC. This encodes CASSPGGQSSYEQYF.

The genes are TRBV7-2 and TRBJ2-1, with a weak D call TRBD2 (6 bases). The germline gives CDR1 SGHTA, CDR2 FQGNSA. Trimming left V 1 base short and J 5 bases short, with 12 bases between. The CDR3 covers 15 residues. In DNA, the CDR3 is TGTGCCAGCAGCTTAGGGGCTAGCGTGAACAATGAGCAGTTCTTC. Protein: CASSLGASVNNEQFF.